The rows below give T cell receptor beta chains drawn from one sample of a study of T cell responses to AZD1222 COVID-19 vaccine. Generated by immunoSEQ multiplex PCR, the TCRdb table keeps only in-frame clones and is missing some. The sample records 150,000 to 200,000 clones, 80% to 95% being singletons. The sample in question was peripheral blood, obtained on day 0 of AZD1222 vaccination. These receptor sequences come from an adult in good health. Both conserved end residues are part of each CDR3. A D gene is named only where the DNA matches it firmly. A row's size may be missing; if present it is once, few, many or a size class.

cdr3_nt: TGCAGCGTTGAAGAAGCAGCAAAAGCTTTCTTT
cdr3_aa: CSVEEAAKAFF
v_call: TRBV29-1
d_call: -
j_call: TRBJ1-1
clone_size: -

cdr3_nt: TGTGCCAGCAGCTGGGATAGGAGTGAAAAACTGTTTTTT
cdr3_aa: CASSWDRSEKLFF
v_call: TRBV7-8
d_call: -
j_call: TRBJ1-4
clone_size: -

cdr3_nt: TGTGCCAGCAGCTTAGAGTTCGGGCAGTACTTC
cdr3_aa: CASSLEFGQYF
v_call: TRBV11-2
d_call: -
j_call: TRBJ2-7
clone_size: -

cdr3_nt: TGTGCCAGCAGCTTAGGCAGGGTCAACACTGAAGCTTTCTTT
cdr3_aa: CASSLGRVNTEAFF
v_call: TRBV7-2
d_call: -
j_call: TRBJ1-1
clone_size: -

cdr3_nt: TGTGCCAGCTCGATTTCGAGTCCCCGAGTCTACGAGCAGTACTTC
cdr3_aa: CASSISSPRVYEQYF
v_call: TRBV18
d_call: -
j_call: TRBJ2-7
clone_size: -

cdr3_nt: TGTGCCAGCAGCCCCCCGGGACTTTTGAACACTGAAGCTTTCTTT
cdr3_aa: CASSPPGLLNTEAFF
v_call: TRBV13
d_call: -
j_call: TRBJ1-1
clone_size: -

cdr3_nt: TGTGCCAGCAGCCCCTCGGGGTACGAGCAGTACTTC
cdr3_aa: CASSPSGYEQYF
v_call: TRBV11-2
d_call: -
j_call: TRBJ2-7
clone_size: -

cdr3_nt: TGTGCCAGCAGGCCCGGGACAGGGGCGGGGAGTGGCTACACCTTC
cdr3_aa: CASRPGTGAGSGYTF
v_call: TRBV28
d_call: TRBD1
j_call: TRBJ1-2
clone_size: -

cdr3_nt: TGTGCCAGCAGCTTATGGGCAGGCGGAGGAGATCAGCCCCAGCATTTT
cdr3_aa: CASSLWAGGGDQPQHF
v_call: TRBV7-2
d_call: -
j_call: TRBJ1-5
clone_size: -

cdr3_nt: TGTGCCAGCAGCCCCCTCAGGGGTTCGGTTAATGAAAAACTGTTTTTT
cdr3_aa: CASSPLRGSVNEKLFF
v_call: TRBV7-9
d_call: -
j_call: TRBJ1-4
clone_size: -

cdr3_nt: TGCGCCAGCAGCTTGGCAGGTGGTCCCCGGGACGGCTACGAGCAGTACTTC
cdr3_aa: CASSLAGGPRDGYEQYF
v_call: TRBV5-1
d_call: -
j_call: TRBJ2-7
clone_size: -

cdr3_nt: TGTGCCAGCAGTCTCGTCTCTCAGCGGGGGTACCAAGAGACCCAGTACTTC
cdr3_aa: CASSLVSQRGYQETQYF
v_call: TRBV7-2
d_call: TRBD2
j_call: TRBJ2-5
clone_size: -

cdr3_nt: TGTGCCAGCAGCTTAGTACCGGGACAGGGGGGTCAGCCCCAGCATTTT
cdr3_aa: CASSLVPGQGGQPQHF
v_call: TRBV7-8
d_call: TRBD1
j_call: TRBJ1-5
clone_size: -

cdr3_nt: TGTGCCTGGAGTGCCCAACAAGGACAGAGTTTGAACACTGAAGCTTTCTTT
cdr3_aa: CAWSAQQGQSLNTEAFF
v_call: TRBV30
d_call: -
j_call: TRBJ1-1
clone_size: -

cdr3_nt: TGCGCCAGCAGCTCAACAGGGGACTATGGCTACACCTTC
cdr3_aa: CASSSTGDYGYTF
v_call: TRBV5-1
d_call: TRBD1
j_call: TRBJ1-2
clone_size: few

cdr3_nt: TGTGCCAGCAGCCCGTGGAATCAGCCCCAGCATTTT
cdr3_aa: CASSPWNQPQHF
v_call: TRBV6-6
d_call: -
j_call: TRBJ1-5
clone_size: -

cdr3_nt: TGTGCCAGCAGCTTGGCGCCTAGCGGGCCCGGGGAGCAGTTCTTC
cdr3_aa: CASSLAPSGPGEQFF
v_call: TRBV5-4
d_call: TRBD2
j_call: TRBJ2-1
clone_size: -

cdr3_nt: TGCGCCAGCAGCTTGCAGGGGGGAGGGAACACTGAAGCTTTCTTT
cdr3_aa: CASSLQGGGNTEAFF
v_call: TRBV5-1
d_call: TRBD1
j_call: TRBJ1-1
clone_size: -

cdr3_nt: TGTGCCAGCAGCCAACCAGGGGGCTCTGGAAACACCATATATTTT
cdr3_aa: CASSQPGGSGNTIYF
v_call: TRBV14
d_call: TRBD1
j_call: TRBJ1-3
clone_size: -

cdr3_nt: TGTGCCAGCAGCTCCTTCCCGACAGGGTCGAGAGAGACCCAGTACTTC
cdr3_aa: CASSSFPTGSRETQYF
v_call: TRBV7-3
d_call: TRBD1
j_call: TRBJ2-5
clone_size: -

cdr3_nt: TGTGCCAGCAGCCAAGATCGACTAGCGGGAGTTGGGGACAATGAGCAGTTCTTC
cdr3_aa: CASSQDRLAGVGDNEQFF
v_call: TRBV3-1/TRBV3-2
d_call: TRBD2
j_call: TRBJ2-1
clone_size: -

cdr3_nt: TGTGCCAGCAGTGACGGGACTAGCGGGTACAATGAGCAGTTCTTC
cdr3_aa: CASSDGTSGYNEQFF
v_call: TRBV6-4
d_call: TRBD2
j_call: TRBJ2-1
clone_size: few

cdr3_nt: TGTGCCATCAGTGGTGAGGGCTACGAGCAGTACTTC
cdr3_aa: CAISGEGYEQYF
v_call: TRBV10-3
d_call: -
j_call: TRBJ2-7
clone_size: -

cdr3_nt: TGCGCCAGCAGCGGGACAGCCAACTACGAGCAGTACTTC
cdr3_aa: CASSGTANYEQYF
v_call: TRBV5-1
d_call: TRBD1
j_call: TRBJ2-7
clone_size: -

cdr3_nt: TGCAGCGGGCGAGGGGGCTCTGGAAACACCATATATTTT
cdr3_aa: CSGRGGSGNTIYF
v_call: TRBV29-1
d_call: -
j_call: TRBJ1-3
clone_size: -

cdr3_nt: TGTGCCAGCAGTGAAGGACTGTTGGGTTTCTTT
cdr3_aa: CASSEGLLGFF
v_call: TRBV6-1
d_call: -
j_call: TRBJ1-1
clone_size: -

cdr3_nt: TGTGCCAGCAGTTCCTCCCCGGGGACGATCTTAGACAATGAGCAGTTCTTC
cdr3_aa: CASSSSPGTILDNEQFF
v_call: TRBV6-2/TRBV6-3
d_call: -
j_call: TRBJ2-1
clone_size: once

cdr3_nt: TGTGCCAGCAGCACCAGGCGTACTGAAGCTTTCTTT
cdr3_aa: CASSTRRTEAFF
v_call: TRBV28
d_call: -
j_call: TRBJ1-1
clone_size: -

cdr3_nt: TGTGCCAGCAGTGAAACCCGAACCGGGGAGCTGTTTTTT
cdr3_aa: CASSETRTGELFF
v_call: TRBV2
d_call: -
j_call: TRBJ2-2
clone_size: -

cdr3_nt: TGTGCCTGGAGTCCCACAGGGAACTCACCCCTCCACTTT
cdr3_aa: CAWSPTGNSPLHF
v_call: TRBV30
d_call: -
j_call: TRBJ1-6
clone_size: -

cdr3_nt: TGTGCCAGTAGTATAGGGGGTGGGACGTTAACCTACAATGAGCAGTTCTTC
cdr3_aa: CASSIGGGTLTYNEQFF
v_call: TRBV19
d_call: -
j_call: TRBJ2-1
clone_size: -

cdr3_nt: TGCAGCGTAGAGACAGCGAACACTGAAGCTTTCTTT
cdr3_aa: CSVETANTEAFF
v_call: TRBV29-1
d_call: -
j_call: TRBJ1-1
clone_size: -

cdr3_nt: TGTGCCAGCAGTCGACAGGGGTTTGGCTACACCTTC
cdr3_aa: CASSRQGFGYTF
v_call: TRBV6-4
d_call: TRBD1
j_call: TRBJ1-2
clone_size: -

cdr3_nt: TGTGCCAGCAGTTTGCCTCCGGGGACAGCGGGCTCCTACGAGCAGTACTTC
cdr3_aa: CASSLPPGTAGSYEQYF
v_call: TRBV28
d_call: -
j_call: TRBJ2-7
clone_size: -

cdr3_nt: TGTGCCAGCAGCTTAGGAGAATATAGCAATCAGCCCCAGCATTTT
cdr3_aa: CASSLGEYSNQPQHF
v_call: TRBV7-8
d_call: -
j_call: TRBJ1-5
clone_size: -

cdr3_nt: TGTGCCAGCAGTGAAGCCAGCGCAGGGGCGATACCCCAGCATTTT
cdr3_aa: CASSEASAGAIPQHF
v_call: TRBV6-1
d_call: -
j_call: TRBJ1-5
clone_size: -

cdr3_nt: TGTGCCAGCAACATCGAGGGGGGGGCAAGCACAGATACGCAGTATTTT
cdr3_aa: CASNIEGGASTDTQYF
v_call: TRBV7-2
d_call: -
j_call: TRBJ2-3
clone_size: -

cdr3_nt: TGTGCCAGCAGTTCAGGGACTTACTACGAGCAGTACTTC
cdr3_aa: CASSSGTYYEQYF
v_call: TRBV6-6
d_call: -
j_call: TRBJ2-7
clone_size: -

cdr3_nt: TGTGCCAGCAGCTTGAGAGATAGCACAGATACGCAGTATTTT
cdr3_aa: CASSLRDSTDTQYF
v_call: TRBV7-9
d_call: -
j_call: TRBJ2-3
clone_size: -

cdr3_nt: TGTGCCAGCAGTGGGGCTAGCGGGAGGGCTTACGAGCAGTACTTC
cdr3_aa: CASSGASGRAYEQYF
v_call: TRBV28
d_call: TRBD2
j_call: TRBJ2-7
clone_size: -

cdr3_nt: TGTGCCAGTAGTAACTGGGTCCGGACGGGTAGATATCAGCCCCAGCATTTT
cdr3_aa: CASSNWVRTGRYQPQHF
v_call: TRBV19
d_call: -
j_call: TRBJ1-5
clone_size: -

cdr3_nt: TGTGCCACCAGCAAAGGCGGAGCGGGTGGTACAGATACGCAGTATTTT
cdr3_aa: CATSKGGAGGTDTQYF
v_call: TRBV15
d_call: -
j_call: TRBJ2-3
clone_size: -

cdr3_nt: TGCGCCAGCAGCATCCCTCGAGCGGGGGGTTATTTGGAGCAGTACTTC
cdr3_aa: CASSIPRAGGYLEQYF
v_call: TRBV5-1
d_call: TRBD2
j_call: TRBJ2-7
clone_size: -

cdr3_nt: TGTGCCAGCAGCTACCCCTCTGGGACACGCCGCTACGAGCAGTACTTC
cdr3_aa: CASSYPSGTRRYEQYF
v_call: TRBV11-2
d_call: -
j_call: TRBJ2-7
clone_size: -

cdr3_nt: TGCGCCAGCAGCCAAGATTGGGACAGGGTGAGCGGGGAGCTGTTTTTT
cdr3_aa: CASSQDWDRVSGELFF
v_call: TRBV4-3
d_call: TRBD1
j_call: TRBJ2-2
clone_size: -

cdr3_nt: TGTGCCAGCAGCCTATTGACAGGGAACACTGAAGCTTTCTTT
cdr3_aa: CASSLLTGNTEAFF
v_call: TRBV2
d_call: -
j_call: TRBJ1-1
clone_size: -

cdr3_nt: TGCAGCGTTGAAGGACTCGGACTGACAGCCCGAGCTAACTATGGCTACACCTTC
cdr3_aa: CSVEGLGLTARANYGYTF
v_call: TRBV29-1
d_call: -
j_call: TRBJ1-2
clone_size: -

cdr3_nt: TGTGCCAGCAGTTACTCTATGGGGGGCACTGAAGCTTTCTTT
cdr3_aa: CASSYSMGGTEAFF
v_call: TRBV6-5
d_call: -
j_call: TRBJ1-1
clone_size: -

cdr3_nt: TGTGCCATCAGTCGGCTAGCGGGGGGGAAAGAGACCCAGTACTTC
cdr3_aa: CAISRLAGGKETQYF
v_call: TRBV10-3
d_call: TRBD2
j_call: TRBJ2-5
clone_size: -

cdr3_nt: TGCGCCAGCAGCCAAGGGGGGGGCTATGGCTACACCTTC
cdr3_aa: CASSQGGGYGYTF
v_call: TRBV4-3
d_call: -
j_call: TRBJ1-2
clone_size: -

cdr3_nt: TGTGCCAGCAGCTCGAGGGACAGGGGGTACACTGAAGCTTTCTTT
cdr3_aa: CASSSRDRGYTEAFF
v_call: TRBV7-9
d_call: TRBD1
j_call: TRBJ1-1
clone_size: -

cdr3_nt: TGCAGCGTTGAGGAAGGCTATGGCTACACCTTC
cdr3_aa: CSVEEGYGYTF
v_call: TRBV29-1
d_call: -
j_call: TRBJ1-2
clone_size: -

cdr3_nt: TGTGCCACCAGTGAGACCACCGGGACAGGGCTCAACGAGCAGTACTTC
cdr3_aa: CATSETTGTGLNEQYF
v_call: TRBV24-1
d_call: TRBD1
j_call: TRBJ2-7
clone_size: -